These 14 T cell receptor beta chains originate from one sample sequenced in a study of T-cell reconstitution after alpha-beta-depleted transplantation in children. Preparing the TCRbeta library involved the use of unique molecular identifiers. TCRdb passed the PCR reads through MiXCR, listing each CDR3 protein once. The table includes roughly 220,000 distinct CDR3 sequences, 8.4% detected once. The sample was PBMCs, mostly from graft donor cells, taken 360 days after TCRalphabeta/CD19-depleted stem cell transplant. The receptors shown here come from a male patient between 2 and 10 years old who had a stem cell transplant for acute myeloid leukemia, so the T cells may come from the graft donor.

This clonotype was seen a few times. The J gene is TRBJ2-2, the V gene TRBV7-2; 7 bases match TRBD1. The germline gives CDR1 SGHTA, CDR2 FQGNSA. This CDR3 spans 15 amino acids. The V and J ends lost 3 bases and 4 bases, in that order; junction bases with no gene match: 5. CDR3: CASSLDRHGTGELFF. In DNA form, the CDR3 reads TGTGCCAGCAGCTTGGACAGGCATGGCACCGGGGAGCTGTTTTTT.

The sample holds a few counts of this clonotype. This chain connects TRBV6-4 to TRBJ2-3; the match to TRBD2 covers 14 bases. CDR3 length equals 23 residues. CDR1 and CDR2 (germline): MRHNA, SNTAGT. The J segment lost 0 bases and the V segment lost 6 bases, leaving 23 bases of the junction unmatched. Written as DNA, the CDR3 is TGTGCCAGCAGGCCCTGGGGACTAGCGGGAGCCCTTCTTATAAGACACAGCACAGATACGCAGTATTTT. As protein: CASRPWGLAGALLIRHSTDTQYF.

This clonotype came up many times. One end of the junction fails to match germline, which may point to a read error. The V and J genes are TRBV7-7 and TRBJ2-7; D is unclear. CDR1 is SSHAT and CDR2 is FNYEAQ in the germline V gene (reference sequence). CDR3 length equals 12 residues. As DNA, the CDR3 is TGTGCTAGCAGCGCCCCCCCGGGTGAGCAGTACTTC. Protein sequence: CASSAPPGEQYF.

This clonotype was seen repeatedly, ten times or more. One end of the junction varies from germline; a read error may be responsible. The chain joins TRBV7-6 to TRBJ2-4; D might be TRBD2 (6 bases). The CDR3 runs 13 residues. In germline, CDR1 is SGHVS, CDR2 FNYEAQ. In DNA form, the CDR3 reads TGTGCTAGCAGCACTAGCCCAGGAAACATTCAGTACTTC. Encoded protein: CASSTSPGNIQYF.

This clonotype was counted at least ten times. CDR3 sequence reads: CASSELGLASETQYF. CDR3 sequence (DNA): TGCGCCAGCAGTGAGTTGGGACTAGCGTCTGAGACCCAGTACTTC. This rearrangement joins TRBV10-2 to TRBJ2-5; 10 bases are a match to TRBD2. Germline CDR1 and CDR2: WSHSY and SAAADI. The CDR3 runs 15 residues. The trim removed 1 base at V and 5 bases at J, leaving 4 bases unmatched.

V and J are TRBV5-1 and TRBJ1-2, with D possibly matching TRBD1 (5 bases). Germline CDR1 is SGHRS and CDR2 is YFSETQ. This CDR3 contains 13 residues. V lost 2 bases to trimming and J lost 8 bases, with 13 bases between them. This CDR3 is CASSLSGDRGYTF. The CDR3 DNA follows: TGCGCCAGCAGCTTATCGGGGGATCGCGGCTACACCTTC.

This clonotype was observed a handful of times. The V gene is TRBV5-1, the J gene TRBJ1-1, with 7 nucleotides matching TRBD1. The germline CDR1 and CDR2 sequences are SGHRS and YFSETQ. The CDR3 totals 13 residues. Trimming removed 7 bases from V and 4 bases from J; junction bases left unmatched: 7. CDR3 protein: CASGLTGSTEAFF. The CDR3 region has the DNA TGCGCCAGCGGATTGACAGGGTCCACTGAAGCTTTCTTT.

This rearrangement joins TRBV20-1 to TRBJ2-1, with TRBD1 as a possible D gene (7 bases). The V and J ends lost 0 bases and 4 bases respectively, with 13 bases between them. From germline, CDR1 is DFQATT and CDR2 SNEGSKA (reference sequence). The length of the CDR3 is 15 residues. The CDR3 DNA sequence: TGCAGTGCTAGAGATCCGCCAGGGGGGTACAATGAGCAGTTCTTC. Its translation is CSARDPPGGYNEQFF.

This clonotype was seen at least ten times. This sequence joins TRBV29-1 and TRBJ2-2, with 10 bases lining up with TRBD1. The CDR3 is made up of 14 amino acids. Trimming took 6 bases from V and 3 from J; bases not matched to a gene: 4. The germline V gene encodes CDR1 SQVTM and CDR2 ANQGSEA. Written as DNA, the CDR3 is TGCAGCGTAAAGGGACAGGGGTACACCGGGGAGCTGTTTTTT. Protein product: CSVKGQGYTGELFF.

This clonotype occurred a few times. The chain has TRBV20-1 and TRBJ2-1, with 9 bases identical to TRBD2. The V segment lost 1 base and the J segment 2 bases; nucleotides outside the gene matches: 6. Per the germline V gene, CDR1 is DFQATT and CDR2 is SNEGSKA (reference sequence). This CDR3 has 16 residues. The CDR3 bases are TGCAGTGCTAGAGGGACTAGCGCCCCAACCTACAATGAGCAGTTCTTC. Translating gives CSARGTSAPTYNEQFF.

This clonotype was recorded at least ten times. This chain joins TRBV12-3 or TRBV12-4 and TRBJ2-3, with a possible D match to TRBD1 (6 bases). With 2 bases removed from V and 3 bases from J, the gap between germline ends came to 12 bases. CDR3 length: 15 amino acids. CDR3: CASSLSVQGTDTQYF. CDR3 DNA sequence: TGTGCCAGCAGTTTATCCGTGCAGGGGACAGATACGCAGTATTTT.

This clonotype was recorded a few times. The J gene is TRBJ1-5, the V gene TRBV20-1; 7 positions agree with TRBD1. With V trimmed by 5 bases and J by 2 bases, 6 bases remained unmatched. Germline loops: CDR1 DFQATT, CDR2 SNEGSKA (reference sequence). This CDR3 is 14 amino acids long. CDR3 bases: TGCAGTGCTTCCGCTGGGACAGGCAATCAGCCCCAGCATTTT. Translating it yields CSASAGTGNQPQHF.

This chain's CDR3 is CASSFTGSSFPGTDTQYF. The CDR3 DNA follows: TGTGCCAGCAGTTTCACCGGGTCTTCTTTTCCTGGCACAGATACGCAGTATTTT. The chain uses TRBV12-3 or TRBV12-4 and TRBJ2-3; D gene ambiguous. V lost 3 bases, J lost 1 base, and 20 bases lay in between. The CDR3 sequence is 18 residues long.

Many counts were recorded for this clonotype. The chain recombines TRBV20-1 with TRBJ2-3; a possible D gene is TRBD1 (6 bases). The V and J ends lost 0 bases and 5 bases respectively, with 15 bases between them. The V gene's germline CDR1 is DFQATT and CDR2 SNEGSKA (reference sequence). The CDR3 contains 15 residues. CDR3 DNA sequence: TGCAGTGCTAGAGACCCGACAGGATCGGGAGATACGCAGTATTTT. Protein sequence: CSARDPTGSGDTQYF.